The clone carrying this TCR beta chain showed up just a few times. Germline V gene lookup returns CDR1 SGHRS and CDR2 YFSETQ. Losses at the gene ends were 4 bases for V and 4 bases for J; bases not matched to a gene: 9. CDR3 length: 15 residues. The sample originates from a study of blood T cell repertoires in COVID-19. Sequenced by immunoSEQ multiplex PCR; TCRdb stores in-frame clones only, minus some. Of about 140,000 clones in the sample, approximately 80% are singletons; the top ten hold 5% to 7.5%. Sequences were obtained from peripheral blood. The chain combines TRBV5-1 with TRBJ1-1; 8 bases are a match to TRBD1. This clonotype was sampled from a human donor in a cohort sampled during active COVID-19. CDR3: CASSLGQGEGTEAFF. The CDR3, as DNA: TGCGCCAGCAGCCTCGGACAGGGAGAGGGCACTGAAGCTTTCTTT. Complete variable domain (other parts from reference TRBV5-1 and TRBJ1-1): KAGVTQTPRYLIKTRGQQVTLSCSPISGHRSVSWYQQTPGQGLQFLFEYFSETQRNKGNFPGRFSGRQFSNSRSEMNVSTLELGDSALYLCASSLGQGEGTEAFFGQGTRLTVV.